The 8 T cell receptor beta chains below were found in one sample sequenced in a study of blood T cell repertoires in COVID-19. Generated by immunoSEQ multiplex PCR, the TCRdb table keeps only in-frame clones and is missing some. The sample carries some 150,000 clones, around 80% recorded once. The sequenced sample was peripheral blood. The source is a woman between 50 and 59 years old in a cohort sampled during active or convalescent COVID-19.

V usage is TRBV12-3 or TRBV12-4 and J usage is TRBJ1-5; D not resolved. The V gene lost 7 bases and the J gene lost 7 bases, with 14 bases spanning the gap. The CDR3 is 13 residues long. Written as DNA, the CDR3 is TGTGCCAGCACCTCTGACATAGTCCAGCCCCAGCATTTT. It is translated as CASTSDIVQPQHF.

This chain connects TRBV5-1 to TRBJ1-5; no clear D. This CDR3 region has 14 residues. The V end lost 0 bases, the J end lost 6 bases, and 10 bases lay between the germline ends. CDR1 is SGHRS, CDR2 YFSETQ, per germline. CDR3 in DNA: TGCGCCAGCAGCTTGGGAGGGTTAAGTCAGCCCCAGCATTTT. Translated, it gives CASSLGGLSQPQHF. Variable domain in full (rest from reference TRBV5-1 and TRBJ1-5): KAGVTQTPRYLIKTRGQQVTLSCSPISGHRSVSWYQQTPGQGLQFLFEYFSETQRNKGNFPGRFSGRQFSNSRSEMNVSTLELGDSALYLCASSLGGLSQPQHFGDGTRLSIL.

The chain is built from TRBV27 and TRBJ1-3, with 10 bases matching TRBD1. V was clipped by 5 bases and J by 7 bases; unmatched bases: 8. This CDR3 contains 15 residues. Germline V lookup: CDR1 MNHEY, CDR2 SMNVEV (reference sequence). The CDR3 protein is CASSPGTGVGNTIYF. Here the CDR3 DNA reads TGTGCCAGCAGTCCTGGGACAGGGGTGGGGAACACCATATATTTT.

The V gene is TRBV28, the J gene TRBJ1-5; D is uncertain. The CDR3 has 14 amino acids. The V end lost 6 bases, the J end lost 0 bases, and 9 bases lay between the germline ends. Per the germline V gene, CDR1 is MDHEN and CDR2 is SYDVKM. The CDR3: CASSLEGSNQPQHF. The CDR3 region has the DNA TGTGCCAGCAGCCTGGAGGGTAGCAATCAGCCCCAGCATTTT. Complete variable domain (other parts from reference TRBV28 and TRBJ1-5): DVKVTQSSRYLVKRTGEKVFLECVQDMDHENMFWYRQDPGLGLRLIYFSYDVKMKEKGDIPEGYSVSREKKERFSLILESASTNQTSMYLCASSLEGSNQPQHFGDGTRLSIL.

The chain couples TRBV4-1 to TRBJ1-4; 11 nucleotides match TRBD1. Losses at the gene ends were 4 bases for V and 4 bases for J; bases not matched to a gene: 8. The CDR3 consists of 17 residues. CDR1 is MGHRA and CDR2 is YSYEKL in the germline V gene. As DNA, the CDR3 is TGCGCCAGCAGCCCATCCGGGACAGGGGGTCTTAATGAAAAACTGTTTTTT. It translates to CASSPSGTGGLNEKLFF.

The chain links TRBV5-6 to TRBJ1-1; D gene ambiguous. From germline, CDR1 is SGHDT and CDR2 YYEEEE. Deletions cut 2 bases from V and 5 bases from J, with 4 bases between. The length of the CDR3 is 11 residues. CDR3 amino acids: CASSFLTEAFF. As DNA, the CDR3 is TGTGCCAGCAGCTTTCTTACTGAAGCTTTCTTT.

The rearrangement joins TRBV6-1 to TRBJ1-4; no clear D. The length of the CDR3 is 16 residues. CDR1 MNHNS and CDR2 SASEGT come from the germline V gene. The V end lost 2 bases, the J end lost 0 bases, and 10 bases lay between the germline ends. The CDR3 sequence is CASSERVRTTNEKLFF. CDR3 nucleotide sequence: TGTGCCAGCAGTGAACGGGTGAGGACAACTAATGAAAAACTGTTTTTT.

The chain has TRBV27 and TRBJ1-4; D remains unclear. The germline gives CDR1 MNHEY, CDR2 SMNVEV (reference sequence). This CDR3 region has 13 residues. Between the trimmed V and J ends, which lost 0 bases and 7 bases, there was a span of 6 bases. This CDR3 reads CASSLSGGEKLFF. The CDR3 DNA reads TGTGCCAGCAGTTTATCCGGAGGTGAAAAACTGTTTTTT.